The TCR beta chain under discussion was sequenced for a study of CXCR3-negative and CXCR3-positive naive CD8 T cells. Looked up from germline, CDR1 is SGHKS and CDR2 is YYEKEE (reference sequence). CDR3 length: 15 amino acids. The study's findings and limits: Naive cells that were CXCR3-positive had more hydrophobic TRB CDR3s (compared with CXCR3-negative naive cells). The study found comparably high diversity in both naive subsets and much lower diversity in memory CD8+ cells. Naive subsets expressed similar surface CD5; TRB CDR3 features served to infer TCR strength.

Details on this clonotype: Its specificity is not known.

In preparing the TRB cDNA libraries, 5' RACE with UMI labels was used. TCRdb reanalyzed the 5' RACE reads, giving one entry per CDR3 protein sequence and no DNA. Its clone listing holds 130,000 to 150,000 distinct CDR3 sequences. The TCR sequence derives from a human donor in good health. Some clones in this sample may be carry-over from other donors' samples. The rearrangement uses TRBV5-5 and TRBJ1-5. The sample was naive CXCR3+ CD8+ T cells from blood. Documented subset: CD45RO-CCR7+CD27+CD95- naive CD8+ T cells expressing CXCR3 (TNR3+). The CDR3 spells CASSLGGFGNQPQHF.